Described below is a single T cell receptor beta chain sequence and its context. The antigen is not known. The assay was immunoSEQ multiplex PCR, and TCRdb's table has in-frame clones only and misses some. The sample has about 49,000 clones; over 75% are singletons. The V gene's germline CDR1 is MNHNY and CDR2 SVGAGI (reference sequence). The length of the CDR3 is 16 residues. The junction had 7 bases not matched to a gene; V was cut back by 5 bases and J by 2 bases. This entry belongs to a study of radiotherapy plus CTLA-4 blockade in lung cancer. Whole-study results and caveats: Among blood TCR repertoires after radiotherapy plus ipilimumab, tumor-derived clones expanded.

This rearrangement joins TRBV6-6 to TRBJ2-5; TRBD2 matches at 11 bases. This clonotype was obtained from a human donor with non-small cell lung cancer whose response to radiotherapy plus ipilimumab could not be evaluated. Sequences were derived from peripheral blood, sampled from a patient treated with radiotherapy plus ipilimumab. For the CDR3, the DNA is TGTGCCAGCAGTCCTTCTAGCGGGAGGTCACAAGAGACCCAGTACTTC. This sequence encodes CASSPSSGRSQETQYF.